The rows below give T cell receptor beta chains drawn from one sample of a study of cytomegalovirus exposure and HLA in healthy donors. Using immunoSEQ multiplex PCR, the repertoire was profiled, and TCRdb retains in-frame clones only, with some absent. The sample lists more than 250,000 clones, 70% to 90% occurring once. The sequencing sample was made of PBMCs. These receptors originate from a woman in her late teens or twenties in good health and CMV-seronegative. The CDR3 runs from the conserved cysteine through the conserved F or W. D genes are given only for firm matches. Clone size, where shown, is once, few, many, or a class for clones that have expanded.

j_gene: TRBJ2-3; len: 11; d_gene: .; v_gene: TRBV9; abundance: few; CDR3nt: TGTGCCAGCAGCGCGACAGATACGCAGTATTTT; CDR3aa: CASSATDTQYF
j_gene: TRBJ1-2; len: 12; d_gene: TRBD1; v_gene: TRBV30; abundance: few; CDR3nt: TGTGCCTGGAGTGGAACAGGGGCCGGCTACACCTTC; CDR3aa: CAWSGTGAGYTF
j_gene: TRBJ1-1; len: 17; d_gene: .; v_gene: TRBV7-9; abundance: .; CDR3nt: TGTGCCAGCAGCGCACGCTACCGGACAGAAATGAACACTGAAGCTTTCTTT; CDR3aa: CASSARYRTEMNTEAFF
j_gene: TRBJ2-1; len: 14; d_gene: .; v_gene: TRBV5-4; abundance: .; CDR3nt: TGTGCCAGCAGCTTGGAACTGATATACAATGAGCAGTTCTTC; CDR3aa: CASSLELIYNEQFF
j_gene: TRBJ1-5; len: 14; d_gene: TRBD1; v_gene: TRBV6-6; abundance: .; CDR3nt: TGTGCCACCAAGACAGGGGGTAGCAATCAGCCCCAGCATTTT; CDR3aa: CATKTGGSNQPQHF
j_gene: TRBJ2-7; len: 12; d_gene: .; v_gene: TRBV5-1; abundance: .; CDR3nt: TGCGCCAGCAGCGTGAGCTCCTACGAGCAGTACTTC; CDR3aa: CASSVSSYEQYF
j_gene: TRBJ1-5; len: 16; d_gene: TRBD1; v_gene: TRBV5-6; abundance: .; CDR3nt: TGTGCCAGCAGCTACTACAGGGGCAGAGGCAATCAGCCCCAGCATTTT; CDR3aa: CASSYYRGRGNQPQHF
j_gene: TRBJ2-3; len: 14; d_gene: .; v_gene: TRBV2; abundance: once; CDR3nt: TGTGCCAGCAGTGAAATGGGGACTTGGGATACGCAGTATTTT; CDR3aa: CASSEMGTWDTQYF
j_gene: TRBJ2-1; len: 13; d_gene: TRBD2; v_gene: TRBV30; abundance: .; CDR3nt: TGTGCCTGGAGTCCCCCCGGGGGGGTTGAGCAGTTCTTC; CDR3aa: CAWSPPGGVEQFF
j_gene: TRBJ2-3; len: 16; d_gene: .; v_gene: TRBV5-5; abundance: .; CDR3nt: TGTGCCAGCACCATGTCGGTGGGTCAGAGGGCAGATACGCAGTATTTT; CDR3aa: CASTMSVGQRADTQYF
j_gene: TRBJ1-2; len: 14; d_gene: .; v_gene: TRBV6-1; abundance: .; CDR3nt: TGTGCCAGCAGCCCCGGTCCTGGAGGCTATGGCTACACCTTC; CDR3aa: CASSPGPGGYGYTF
j_gene: TRBJ2-7; len: 15; d_gene: TRBD1; v_gene: TRBV11-2; abundance: .; CDR3nt: TGTGCCAGCAGCTTATCTGGGACAGGATCCTACGAGCAGTACTTC; CDR3aa: CASSLSGTGSYEQYF
j_gene: TRBJ2-3; len: 15; d_gene: .; v_gene: TRBV7-9; abundance: .; CDR3nt: TGTGCCAGCAGCTTAGGTCGGATGGGGCAAGATACGCAGTATTTT; CDR3aa: CASSLGRMGQDTQYF
j_gene: TRBJ2-7; len: 18; d_gene: TRBD1; v_gene: TRBV7-8; abundance: .; CDR3nt: TGTGCCAGCAGCTTAGGACAGGGAGTGTATTTCGGCTCCTACGAGCAGTACTTC; CDR3aa: CASSLGQGVYFGSYEQYF
j_gene: TRBJ1-1; len: 12; d_gene: .; v_gene: TRBV5-1; abundance: .; CDR3nt: TGCGCCAGTGGACAGTCGAACACTGAAGCTTTCTTT; CDR3aa: CASGQSNTEAFF
j_gene: TRBJ1-5; len: 15; d_gene: .; v_gene: TRBV2; abundance: .; CDR3nt: TGTGCCAGCAGTGAAGGGAACAGCTACAATCAGCCCCAGCATTTT; CDR3aa: CASSEGNSYNQPQHF
j_gene: TRBJ1-2; len: 15; d_gene: .; v_gene: TRBV5-1; abundance: once; CDR3nt: TGCGCCAGCAGCTTGTATACAGGCGCTAACTATGGCTACACCTTC; CDR3aa: CASSLYTGANYGYTF
j_gene: TRBJ2-2; len: 14; d_gene: .; v_gene: TRBV7-9; abundance: .; CDR3nt: TGTGCCAGCAGCTTAGTGTCGGGTACCGGGGAGCTGTTTTTT; CDR3aa: CASSLVSGTGELFF
j_gene: TRBJ2-7; len: 13; d_gene: .; v_gene: TRBV5-1; abundance: once; CDR3nt: TGCGCCAGCAGCTTGACAGAGTCCTACGAGCAGTACTTC; CDR3aa: CASSLTESYEQYF
j_gene: TRBJ2-7; len: 16; d_gene: .; v_gene: TRBV9; abundance: .; CDR3nt: TGTGCCAGCAGCCCCCGAGGAGGGCTAGCGTGGGACGAGCAGTACTTC; CDR3aa: CASSPRGGLAWDEQYF
j_gene: TRBJ2-3; len: 15; d_gene: TRBD2; v_gene: TRBV7-2; abundance: .; CDR3nt: TGTGCCAGCAGCATCGGACTAGCGGGGGGCCCCCGTCAGTATTTT; CDR3aa: CASSIGLAGGPRQYF
j_gene: TRBJ1-6; len: 16; d_gene: TRBD1; v_gene: TRBV2; abundance: .; CDR3nt: TGTGCCAGCAGTGAAGTAGGGGGCGGTCAAGGCTCACCCCTCCACTTT; CDR3aa: CASSEVGGGQGSPLHF
j_gene: TRBJ1-6; len: 14; d_gene: TRBD1; v_gene: TRBV5-4; abundance: .; CDR3nt: TGTGCCAGCAGCTGGACAGGAGAGAATTCACCCCTCCACTTT; CDR3aa: CASSWTGENSPLHF
j_gene: TRBJ1-1; len: 13; d_gene: .; v_gene: TRBV11-1; abundance: .; CDR3nt: TGTGCCAGCAGCCAGACGGCGGGAACTGAAGCTTTCTTT; CDR3aa: CASSQTAGTEAFF
j_gene: TRBJ2-1; len: 15; d_gene: TRBD2; v_gene: TRBV7-2; abundance: .; CDR3nt: TGTGCCAGCAGCTTCTTAGCGGGGTTTTACAATGAGCAGTTCTTC; CDR3aa: CASSFLAGFYNEQFF
j_gene: TRBJ2-7; len: 13; d_gene: .; v_gene: TRBV11-3; abundance: .; CDR3nt: TGTGCCAGCAGCTTAGCGGGCTCCTACGAGCAGTACTTC; CDR3aa: CASSLAGSYEQYF
j_gene: TRBJ2-7; len: 13; d_gene: TRBD1; v_gene: TRBV10-3; abundance: .; CDR3nt: TGTGCCATCAGTCGGGACAGGGCGGACGAGCAGTACTTC; CDR3aa: CAISRDRADEQYF
j_gene: TRBJ1-6; len: 17; d_gene: TRBD1; v_gene: TRBV10-2; abundance: .; CDR3nt: TGCGCCAGCAGTGAGGACTCAGGGGGATCCTATAATTCACCCCTCCACTTT; CDR3aa: CASSEDSGGSYNSPLHF
j_gene: TRBJ1-5; len: 17; d_gene: TRBD1; v_gene: TRBV5-1; abundance: .; CDR3nt: TGCGCCAGCAACCTCCACCGAGGGGGCCGGTGCAATCAGCCCCAGCATTTT; CDR3aa: CASNLHRGGRCNQPQHF
j_gene: TRBJ2-7; len: 15; d_gene: TRBD2; v_gene: TRBV19; abundance: .; CDR3nt: TGTGCCAGTAGCGGCGGAGCGGGGGGCGACTACGAGCAGTACTTC; CDR3aa: CASSGGAGGDYEQYF
j_gene: TRBJ1-2; len: 13; d_gene: TRBD1; v_gene: TRBV19; abundance: .; CDR3nt: TGTGCCAGTAAGGACAGGGCTGTAGCTGGCTACACCTTC; CDR3aa: CASKDRAVAGYTF
j_gene: TRBJ2-7; len: 15; d_gene: .; v_gene: TRBV2; abundance: .; CDR3nt: TGTGCCAGCAGAGGACAGCGTTTCGCCTCCTACGAGCAGTACTTC; CDR3aa: CASRGQRFASYEQYF
j_gene: TRBJ1-6; len: 16; d_gene: TRBD1; v_gene: TRBV27; abundance: .; CDR3nt: TGTGCCAGCAGTTTATTCGGCCCGGACAGGGAATTGCCCCTCCACTTT; CDR3aa: CASSLFGPDRELPLHF
j_gene: TRBJ1-1; len: 14; d_gene: TRBD1; v_gene: TRBV5-1; abundance: .; CDR3nt: TGCGCCAGCAGCGTCGTACAGGGGGCGGCTGAAGCTTTCTTT; CDR3aa: CASSVVQGAAEAFF
j_gene: TRBJ2-7; len: 14; d_gene: .; v_gene: TRBV4-2; abundance: .; CDR3nt: TGTGCCAGCAGCCAACAAGACAGGACCTACGAGCAGTACTTC; CDR3aa: CASSQQDRTYEQYF
j_gene: TRBJ2-5; len: 14; d_gene: TRBD2; v_gene: TRBV19; abundance: .; CDR3nt: TGTGCCAGTAGGACTAGCGGGGGACTCGGGGCCCAGTACTTC; CDR3aa: CASRTSGGLGAQYF
j_gene: TRBJ1-1; len: 18; d_gene: TRBD1; v_gene: TRBV7-6; abundance: once; CDR3nt: TGTGCCAGCAGCTTAGGTATTGGACAGGGGAGGGGTAACACTGAAGCTTTCTTT; CDR3aa: CASSLGIGQGRGNTEAFF
j_gene: TRBJ2-3; len: 15; d_gene: .; v_gene: TRBV19; abundance: .; CDR3nt: TGTGCCACCTCCTGGACAGACCCTAGCACAGATACGCAGTATTTT; CDR3aa: CATSWTDPSTDTQYF
j_gene: TRBJ1-6; len: 20; d_gene: .; v_gene: TRBV15; abundance: .; CDR3nt: TGTGCCACCAGCAGGAACCCGGTGACAGGACGAAGCTCCTATAATTCACCCCTCCACTTT; CDR3aa: CATSRNPVTGRSSYNSPLHF
j_gene: TRBJ2-3; len: 16; d_gene: TRBD1; v_gene: TRBV4-1; abundance: .; CDR3nt: TGCGCCAGCAGCCAAGAATTCCAGGGGGCATCAGATACGCAGTATTTT; CDR3aa: CASSQEFQGASDTQYF
j_gene: TRBJ1-2; len: 14; d_gene: TRBD1; v_gene: TRBV30; abundance: .; CDR3nt: TGTGCCTGGAGTGAATGGACAGGGAACTATGGCTACACCTTC; CDR3aa: CAWSEWTGNYGYTF
j_gene: TRBJ2-7; len: 14; d_gene: TRBD2; v_gene: TRBV18; abundance: .; CDR3nt: TGTGCCAGCTCAATGGGGAGGGCCTCCTACGAGCAGTACTTC; CDR3aa: CASSMGRASYEQYF
j_gene: TRBJ1-2; len: 17; d_gene: TRBD1; v_gene: TRBV7-3; abundance: .; CDR3nt: TGTGCCAGCAGCTTGAACTCCGGGACAGGGGGTGACAATGGCTACACCTTC; CDR3aa: CASSLNSGTGGDNGYTF
j_gene: TRBJ2-7; len: 15; d_gene: TRBD1; v_gene: TRBV29-1; abundance: .; CDR3nt: TGCAGCGTTGAGAAACCGGGACAGGGGGACCACGAGCAGTACTTC; CDR3aa: CSVEKPGQGDHEQYF
j_gene: TRBJ2-1; len: 16; d_gene: TRBD1; v_gene: TRBV9; abundance: .; CDR3nt: TGTGCCAGCAGCGTAGGCCGGGACAGGACCTACAATGAGCAGTTCTTC; CDR3aa: CASSVGRDRTYNEQFF
j_gene: TRBJ1-1; len: 15; d_gene: .; v_gene: TRBV29-1; abundance: few; CDR3nt: TGCAGCGTTGCCCCTCCGGGCAGGGTAAACACTGAAGCTTTCTTT; CDR3aa: CSVAPPGRVNTEAFF
j_gene: TRBJ2-1; len: 15; d_gene: TRBD2; v_gene: TRBV10-3; abundance: .; CDR3nt: TGTGCCATCAGTGCTACTAGCGGGGGTTTGGATGAGCAGTTCTTC; CDR3aa: CAISATSGGLDEQFF